This T cell receptor beta chain was recovered during a study of cytomegalovirus exposure and HLA in healthy donors. Whole-study findings and limits: For presence/absence analyses, sequencing depth was assumed to be roughly uniform across donors. Among donors in an Asian-associated ancestry cluster, a later analysis reportedly found fewer N-insertions than the approximately 670-donor mean. Generally TCR sequences proved uncommon, though certain public TCRs appeared in numerous donors. Being indistinguishable, some V segments were excluded, TRBV6-2 and TRBV6-3 among them.

13 Jbeta primers and 60 Vbeta primers were used for the PCR. Generated by immunoSEQ multiplex PCR, the TCRdb table keeps only in-frame clones and is missing some. The data contain over 130,000 clones, around two thirds of them singletons. This CDR3 spans 16 amino acids. CDR1 and CDR2 (germline): LNHDA, SQIVND (reference sequence). V was trimmed by 1 base and J by 1 base, leaving 10 bases between them. As regards this clone: Its specificity is not known.

This chain connects TRBV19 to TRBJ2-2; no clear D gene. The sequencing sample was made of PBMCs. This clonotype was obtained from a male donor in good health and CMV-seronegative. Written as DNA, the CDR3 is TGTGCCAGTAGTATAGGCTTGCGCCAGAACACCGGGGAGCTGTTTTTT. Protein sequence: CASSIGLRQNTGELFF.